Sequencing of this T cell receptor (beta chain) was carried out in a study of blood T cell repertoires in COVID-19. Study in general: Italy, Spain and the United States were the sources of the convalescent and acute COVID-19 samples. T cells, B-cell-depleted T cells, or PBMCs supplied cDNA or gDNA.

Source study methods: Amplification from reference gene primers served as the basis for estimated nucleated cell counts. Using immunoSEQ multiplex PCR, the repertoire was profiled, and TCRdb retains in-frame clones only, with some absent. The D gene and trimming were derived from the DNA, and the V and J assignments and clone size from that table. The sample consists of 110,000 or so clones, roughly 89% of them appearing once. Germline V gene data show CDR1 as MNHEY and CDR2 as SVGAGI. The V and J ends lost 6 bases and 7 bases respectively, with 15 bases between them. The CDR3 length is 14 residues. This chain connects TRBV6-5 to TRBJ1-4; possible D gene TRBD1, 5 bases. Sequencing was performed on peripheral blood. The TCR was taken from a woman between 45 and 65 years old with acute or convalescent COVID-19. This CDR3 reads CASRWAGSSEKLFF. CDR3 coding DNA: TGTGCCAGCAGATGGGCAGGGTCTTCTGAAAAACTGTTTTTT.